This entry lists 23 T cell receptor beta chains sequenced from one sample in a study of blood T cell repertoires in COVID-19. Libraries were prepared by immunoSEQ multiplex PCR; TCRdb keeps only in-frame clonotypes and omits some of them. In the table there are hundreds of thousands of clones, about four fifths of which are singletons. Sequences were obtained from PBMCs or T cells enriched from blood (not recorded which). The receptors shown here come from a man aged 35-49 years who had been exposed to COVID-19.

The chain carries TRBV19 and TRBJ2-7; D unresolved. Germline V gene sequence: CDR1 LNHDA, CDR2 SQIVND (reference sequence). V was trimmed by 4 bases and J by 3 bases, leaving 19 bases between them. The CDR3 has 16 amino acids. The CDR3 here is CASSRGDPLRGYEQYF. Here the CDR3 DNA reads TGTGCCAGTAGTAGAGGAGACCCATTGAGAGGCTACGAGCAGTACTTC.

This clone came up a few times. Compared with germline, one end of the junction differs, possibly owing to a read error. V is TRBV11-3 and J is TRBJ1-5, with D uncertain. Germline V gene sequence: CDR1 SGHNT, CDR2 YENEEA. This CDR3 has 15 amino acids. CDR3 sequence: CASSLLGSSYQPQHF. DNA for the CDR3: TGTGCCAGCAGCTTATTAGGGAGTAGCTATCAGCCCCAGCATTTT. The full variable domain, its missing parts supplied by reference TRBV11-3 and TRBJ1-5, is EAGVVQSPRYKIIEKKQPVAFWCNPISGHNTLYWYLQNLGQGPELLIRYENEEAVDDSQLPKDRFSAERLKGVDSTLKIQPAELGDSAVYLCASSLLGSSYQPQHFGDGTRLSIL.

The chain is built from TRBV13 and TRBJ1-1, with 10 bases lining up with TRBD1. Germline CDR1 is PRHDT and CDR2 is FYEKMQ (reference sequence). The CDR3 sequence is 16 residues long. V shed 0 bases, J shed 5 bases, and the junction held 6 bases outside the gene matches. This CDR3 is CASSLGDRGGNTEAFF. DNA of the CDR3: TGTGCCAGCAGCTTAGGGGACAGGGGGGGTAATACTGAAGCTTTCTTT.

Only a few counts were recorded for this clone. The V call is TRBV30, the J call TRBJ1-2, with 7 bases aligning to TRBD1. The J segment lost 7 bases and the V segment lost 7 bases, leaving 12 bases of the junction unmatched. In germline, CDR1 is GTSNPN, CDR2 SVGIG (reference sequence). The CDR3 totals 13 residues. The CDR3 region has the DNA TGTGCCTCTAAAAGACAGGGATGGGGTGGCTACACCTTC. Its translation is CASKRQGWGGYTF. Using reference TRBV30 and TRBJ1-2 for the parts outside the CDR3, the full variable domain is SQTIHQWPATLVQPVGSPLSLECTVEGTSNPNLYWYRQAAGRGLQLLFYSVGIGQISSEVPQNLSASRPQDRQFILSSKKLLLSDSGFYLCASKRQGWGGYTFGSGTRLTVV.

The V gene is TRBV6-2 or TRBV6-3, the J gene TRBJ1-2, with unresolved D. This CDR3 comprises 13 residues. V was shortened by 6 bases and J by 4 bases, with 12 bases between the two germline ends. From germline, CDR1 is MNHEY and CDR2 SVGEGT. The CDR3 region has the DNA TGTGCCAGCAGCCAAGCCCCTCGCTATGGCTACACCTTC. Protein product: CASSQAPRYGYTF.

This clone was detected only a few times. As DNA, the CDR3 is TGTGTCAGAAGCTTAGCGTCGGTAAACACCGGGGAGCTGTTTTTT. This encodes CVRSLASVNTGELFF. The gene calls are TRBV7-5 and TRBJ2-2; the table's D gene call, TRBD2, was not cross checked with the DNA. TRBV7-5 is a recognized pseudogene. The CDR3 contains 15 residues.

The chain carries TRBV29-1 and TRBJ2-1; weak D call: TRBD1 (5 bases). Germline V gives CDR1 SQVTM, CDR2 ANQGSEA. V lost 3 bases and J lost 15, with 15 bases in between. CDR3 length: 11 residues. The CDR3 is CSVDSGRVLFF. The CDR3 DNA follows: TGCAGCGTTGACTCTGGCAGGGTGCTGTTCTTC.

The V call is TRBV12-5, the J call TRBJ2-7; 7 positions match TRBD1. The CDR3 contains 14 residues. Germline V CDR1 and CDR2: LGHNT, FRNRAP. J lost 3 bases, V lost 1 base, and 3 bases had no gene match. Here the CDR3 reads CASGLGRGSYEQYF. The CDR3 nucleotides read TGTGCTAGTGGTTTGGGCAGGGGGAGCTACGAGCAGTACTTC.

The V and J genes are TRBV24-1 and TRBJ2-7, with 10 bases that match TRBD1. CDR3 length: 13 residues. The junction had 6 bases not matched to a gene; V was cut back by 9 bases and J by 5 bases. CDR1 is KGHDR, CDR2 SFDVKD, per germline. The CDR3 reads CATGTGALHEQYF. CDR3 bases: TGTGCCACCGGGACAGGGGCTCTACACGAGCAGTACTTC.

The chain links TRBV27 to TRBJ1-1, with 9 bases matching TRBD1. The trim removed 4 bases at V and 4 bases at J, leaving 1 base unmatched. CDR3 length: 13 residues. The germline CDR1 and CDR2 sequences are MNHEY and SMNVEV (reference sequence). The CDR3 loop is CASSWTGVTEAFF. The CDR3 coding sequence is TGTGCCAGCAGTTGGACAGGGGTCACTGAAGCTTTCTTT.

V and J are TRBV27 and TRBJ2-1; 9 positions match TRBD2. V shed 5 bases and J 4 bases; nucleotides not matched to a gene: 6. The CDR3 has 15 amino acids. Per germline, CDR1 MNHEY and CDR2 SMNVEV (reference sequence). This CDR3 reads CASSMWLAGYNEQFF. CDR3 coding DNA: TGTGCCAGCAGTATGTGGCTAGCGGGGTACAATGAGCAGTTCTTC.

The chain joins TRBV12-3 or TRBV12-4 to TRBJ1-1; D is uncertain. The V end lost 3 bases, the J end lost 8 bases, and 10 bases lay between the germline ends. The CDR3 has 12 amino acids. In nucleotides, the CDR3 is TGTGCCAGCAGTTTTAACAGACAAGAAGCTTTCTTT. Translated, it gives CASSFNRQEAFF.

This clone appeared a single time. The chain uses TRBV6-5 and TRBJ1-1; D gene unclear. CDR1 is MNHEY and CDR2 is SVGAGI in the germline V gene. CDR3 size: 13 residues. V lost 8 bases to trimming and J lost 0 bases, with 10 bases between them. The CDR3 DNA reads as TGTGCCAGCGAAGGACTCGTGAACACTGAAGCTTTCTTT. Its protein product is CASEGLVNTEAFF.

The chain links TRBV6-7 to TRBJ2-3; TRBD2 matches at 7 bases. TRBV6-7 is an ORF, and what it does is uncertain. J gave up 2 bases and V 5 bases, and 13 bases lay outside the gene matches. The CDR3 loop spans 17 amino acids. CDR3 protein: CASSPRDRDYFTDTQYF. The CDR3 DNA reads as TGTGCCAGCAGTCCCCGGGACCGGGACTACTTCACAGATACGCAGTATTTT.

The CDR3 loop is CAWSVNSNYGYTF. Written as DNA, the CDR3 is TGTGCCTGGAGTGTAAACAGTAACTATGGCTACACCTTC. V is TRBV30 and J is TRBJ1-2, with no clear D. V was cut by 0 bases and J by 1 base, with 6 bases left in between. The CDR3 loop spans 13 amino acids. Germline values: CDR1 GTSNPN, CDR2 SVGIG (reference sequence).

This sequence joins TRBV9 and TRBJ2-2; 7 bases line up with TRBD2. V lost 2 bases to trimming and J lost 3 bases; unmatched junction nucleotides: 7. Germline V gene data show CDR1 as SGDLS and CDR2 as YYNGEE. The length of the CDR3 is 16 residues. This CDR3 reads CASSVWGGADTGELFF. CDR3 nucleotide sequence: TGTGCCAGCAGCGTTTGGGGAGGGGCGGACACCGGGGAGCTGTTTTTT.

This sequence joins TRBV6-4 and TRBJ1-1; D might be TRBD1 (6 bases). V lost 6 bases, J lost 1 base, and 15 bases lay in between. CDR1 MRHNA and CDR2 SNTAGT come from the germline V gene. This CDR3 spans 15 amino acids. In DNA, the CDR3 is TGTGCCAGCAGACCCGAGGGGGGGCGGAACACTGAAGCTTTCTTT. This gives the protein CASRPEGGRNTEAFF.

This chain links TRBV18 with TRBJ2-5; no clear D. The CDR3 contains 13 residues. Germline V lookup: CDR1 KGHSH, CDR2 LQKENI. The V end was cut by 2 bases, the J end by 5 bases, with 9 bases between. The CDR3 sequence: CASSPASSETQYF. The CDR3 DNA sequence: TGTGCCAGCTCACCAGCCAGTAGCGAGACCCAGTACTTC.

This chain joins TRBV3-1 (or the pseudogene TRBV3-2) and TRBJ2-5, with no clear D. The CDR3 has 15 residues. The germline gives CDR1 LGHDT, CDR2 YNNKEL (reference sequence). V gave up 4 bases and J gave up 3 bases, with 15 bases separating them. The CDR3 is CASSPQPTTKETQYF. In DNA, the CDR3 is TGTGCCAGCAGCCCACAACCAACAACAAAAGAGACCCAGTACTTC.

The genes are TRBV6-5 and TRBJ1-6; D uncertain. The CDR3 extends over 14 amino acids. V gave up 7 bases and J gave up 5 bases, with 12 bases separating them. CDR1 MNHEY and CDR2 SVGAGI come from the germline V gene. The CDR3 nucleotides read TGTGCCAGCACAAGAGAATTCAATAATTCACCCCTCCACTTT. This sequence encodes CASTREFNNSPLHF.

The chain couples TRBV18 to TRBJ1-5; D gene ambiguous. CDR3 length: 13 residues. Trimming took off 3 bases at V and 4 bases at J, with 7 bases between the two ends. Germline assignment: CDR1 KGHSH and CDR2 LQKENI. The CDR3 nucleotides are TGTGCCAGCTCACCCCCGGGTAATCAGCCCCAGCATTTT. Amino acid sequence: CASSPPGNQPQHF.

The CDR3 sequence is CASRLGGTGNQPQHF. CDR3 nucleotide sequence: TGTGCCAGCCGACTTGGCGGGACAGGAAATCAGCCCCAGCATTTT. This chain uses TRBV27 with TRBJ1-5; the match to TRBD1 covers 8 bases. V shed 8 bases, J shed 4 bases, and the junction held 10 bases outside the gene matches. CDR1 and CDR2 from the germline V gene are MNHEY and SMNVEV (reference sequence). The CDR3 loop spans 15 amino acids.

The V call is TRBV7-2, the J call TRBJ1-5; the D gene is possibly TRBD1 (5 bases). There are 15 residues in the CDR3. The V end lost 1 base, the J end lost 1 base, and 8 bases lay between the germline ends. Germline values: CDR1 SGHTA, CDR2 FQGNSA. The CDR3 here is CASSLVGGSNQPQHF. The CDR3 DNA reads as TGTGCCAGCAGCTTAGTTGGGGGGAGCAATCAGCCCCAGCATTTT.